This T cell receptor beta chain was captured in a study of T cells after somatic rescue of genetic block. This CDR3 is 13 amino acids long. Germline V gene sequence: CDR1 SGHRS, CDR2 YFSETQ. Trimming cost V 0 bases and J 7 bases, with 8 bases left between them. Produced via immunoSEQ multiplex PCR; TCRdb's table is partial and in-frame only. The sample lists around 10,000 clones; 74% were seen once. Sample: peripheral blood mononuclear cells (PBMCs). The V gene is TRBV5-1, the J gene TRBJ2-1; D remains unclear. The sequence was obtained from a boy under 18. The CDR3 DNA sequence: TGCGCCAGCAGCTTGGTGACGGCGAATGAGCAGTTCTTC. Amino acid sequence: CASSLVTANEQFF.